The 9 T cell receptor beta chains listed next were all sequenced from one sample in a study of STAT5B mutations in CD4+ large granular lymphocyte leukemia. Only in-frame clones appear in the TCRdb table, and some are missing; sequencing was by immunoSEQ multiplex PCR. The sample lists some 19,000 clones, about three quarters occurring once. What was sequenced was CD4+ T cells from blood buffy coats. These receptors all stem from a human donor in good health.

DNA for the CDR3: TGCGCCAGCAGCTTGGAGGCGGGCCTAGCCAAAAACATTCAGTACTTC. Translating it yields CASSLEAGLAKNIQYF. The chain employs TRBV5-1 and TRBJ2-4; perhaps TRBD2 as D (5 bases). V lost 0 bases and J lost 0, with 10 bases in between. CDR1 is SGHRS, CDR2 YFSETQ, per germline. The CDR3 has 16 residues.

This clone was seen only a few times. J is TRBJ2-7 and V is TRBV4-2; a possible D gene is TRBD2 (5 bases). The CDR3 contains 14 residues. CDR1 and CDR2 from the germline V gene are LGHNA and YNFKEQ. Trimming shortened V by 4 bases and J by 3 bases, and 13 bases separated the two germline ends. The CDR3 DNA sequence: TGTGCCAGCAGCCGAGAGGGAGCCCTCTACGAGCAGTACTTC. Its translation: CASSREGALYEQYF.

This rearrangement joins TRBV2 to TRBJ1-5; 7 positions agree with TRBD1. The germline CDR1 and CDR2 sequences are SNHLY and FYNNEI. The CDR3 length is 15 residues. Trimming cost V 5 bases and J 1 base; bases outside gene matches: 5. CDR3 protein: CASSLGQVSNQPQHF. The CDR3 region has the DNA TGTGCCAGCAGTCTAGGACAGGTGAGCAATCAGCCCCAGCATTTT.

This clone came up a few times. The chain recombines TRBV4-1 with TRBJ1-1; D remains unclear. This CDR3 region has 14 residues. Germline values: CDR1 MGHRA, CDR2 YSYEKL. Trimming stripped 0 bases from V and 7 bases from J, with 12 bases between. CDR3 sequence (DNA): TGCGCCAGCAGCCAAGATCCTAGTAGGAATGAAGCTTTCTTT. This encodes CASSQDPSRNEAFF.

The chain links TRBV7-2 to TRBJ1-5; a possible D gene is TRBD1 (5 bases). V lost 1 base to trimming and J lost 0 bases, with 7 bases between them. Germline CDR1 SGHTA, CDR2 FQGNSA. The CDR3 sequence is 15 residues long. The CDR3 protein is CASSLGGFSNQPQHF. CDR3 nucleotide sequence: TGTGCCAGCAGCTTAGGGGGGTTTAGCAATCAGCCCCAGCATTTT.

This rearrangement joins TRBV13 to TRBJ2-3; D perhaps matches TRBD1 (5 bases). Trimming took 4 bases from V and 1 from J, leaving 12 bases between them. The germline V gene has CDR1 PRHDT and CDR2 FYEKMQ (reference sequence). The CDR3 totals 15 residues. In DNA form, the CDR3 reads TGTGCCAGCAGCTCCCGCAGGGTCGGCACAGATACGCAGTATTTT. This sequence encodes CASSSRRVGTDTQYF.

The J gene is TRBJ2-3, the V gene TRBV7-9; D gene uncertain. Trimming stripped 8 bases from V and 4 bases from J, with 7 bases between. Per germline, CDR1 SEHNR and CDR2 FQNEAQ (reference sequence). This CDR3 spans 11 amino acids. The CDR3 DNA reads TGTGCCAGCCTCAGAGCAGATACGCAGTATTTT. Encoded protein: CASLRADTQYF.

The genes are TRBV5-1 and TRBJ2-6, with D unclear. Between the trimmed V and J ends, which lost 0 bases and 1 base, there was a span of 8 bases. This CDR3 is 16 amino acids long. Germline loops: CDR1 SGHRS, CDR2 YFSETQ. This CDR3 reads CASSLVGTSGANVLTF. The CDR3 region has the DNA TGCGCCAGCAGCTTGGTTGGCACATCTGGGGCCAACGTCCTGACTTTC.

This clone is labeled as medium-sized. V and J are TRBV2 and TRBJ1-6; maybe TRBD1 (5 bases). Germline V gives CDR1 SNHLY, CDR2 FYNNEI. V gave up 7 bases and J gave up 10 bases, with 17 bases separating them. This CDR3 is 14 amino acids long. CDR3 in DNA: TGTGCCAGCAACCTGGACATTGCTACATCACCCCTCCACTTT. Translating gives CASNLDIATSPLHF.